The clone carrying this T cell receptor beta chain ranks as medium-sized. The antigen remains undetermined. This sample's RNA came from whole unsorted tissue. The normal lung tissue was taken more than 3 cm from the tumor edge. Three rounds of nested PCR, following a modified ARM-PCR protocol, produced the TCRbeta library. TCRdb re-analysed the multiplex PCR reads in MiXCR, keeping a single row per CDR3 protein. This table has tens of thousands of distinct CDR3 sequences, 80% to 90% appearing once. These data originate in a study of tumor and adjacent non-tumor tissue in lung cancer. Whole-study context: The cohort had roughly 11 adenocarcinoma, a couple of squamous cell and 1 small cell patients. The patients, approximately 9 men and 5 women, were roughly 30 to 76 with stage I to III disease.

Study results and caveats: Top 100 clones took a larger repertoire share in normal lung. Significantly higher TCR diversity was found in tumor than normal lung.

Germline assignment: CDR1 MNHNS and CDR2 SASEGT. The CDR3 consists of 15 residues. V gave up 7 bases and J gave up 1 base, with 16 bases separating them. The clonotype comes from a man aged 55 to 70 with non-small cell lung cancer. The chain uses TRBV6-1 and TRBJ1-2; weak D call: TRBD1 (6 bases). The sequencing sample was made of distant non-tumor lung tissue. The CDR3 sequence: CASIPLTGHNYGYTF. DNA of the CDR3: TGTGCCAGCATCCCACTGACAGGCCATAACTATGGCTACACCTTC.